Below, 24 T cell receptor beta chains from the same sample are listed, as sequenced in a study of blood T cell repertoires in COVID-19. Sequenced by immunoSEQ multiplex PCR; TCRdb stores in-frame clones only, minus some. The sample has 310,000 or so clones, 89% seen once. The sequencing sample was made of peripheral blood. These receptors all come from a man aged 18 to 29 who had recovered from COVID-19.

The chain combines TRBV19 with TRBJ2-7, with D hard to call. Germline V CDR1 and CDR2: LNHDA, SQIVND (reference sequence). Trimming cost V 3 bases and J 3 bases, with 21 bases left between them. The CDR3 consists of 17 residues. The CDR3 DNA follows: TGTGCCAGTAGTATTGCCTTCGACGGCAGGTCTTACTACGAGCAGTACTTC. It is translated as CASSIAFDGRSYYEQYF.

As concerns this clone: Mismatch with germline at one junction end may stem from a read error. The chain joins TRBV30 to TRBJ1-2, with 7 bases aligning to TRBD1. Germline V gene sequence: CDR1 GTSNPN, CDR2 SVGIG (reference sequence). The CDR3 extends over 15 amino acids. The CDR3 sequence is CVWSINFRGEYGYTF. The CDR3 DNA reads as TGTGTCTGGAGTATCAACTTCAGGGGGGAGTATGGCTACACCTTC.

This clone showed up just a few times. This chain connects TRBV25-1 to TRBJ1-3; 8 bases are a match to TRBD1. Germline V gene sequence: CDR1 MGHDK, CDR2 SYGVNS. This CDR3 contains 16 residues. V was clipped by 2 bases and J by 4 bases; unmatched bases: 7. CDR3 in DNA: TGTGCCAGCAGTGAACCGGGACAGGTGGACGGAAACACCATATATTTT. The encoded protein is CASSEPGQVDGNTIYF.

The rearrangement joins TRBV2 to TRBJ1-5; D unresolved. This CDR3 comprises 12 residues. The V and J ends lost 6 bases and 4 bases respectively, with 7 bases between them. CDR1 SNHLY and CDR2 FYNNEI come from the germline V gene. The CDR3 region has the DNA TGTGCCAGCAGGGCCGGGAATCAGCCCCAGCATTTT. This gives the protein CASRAGNQPQHF.

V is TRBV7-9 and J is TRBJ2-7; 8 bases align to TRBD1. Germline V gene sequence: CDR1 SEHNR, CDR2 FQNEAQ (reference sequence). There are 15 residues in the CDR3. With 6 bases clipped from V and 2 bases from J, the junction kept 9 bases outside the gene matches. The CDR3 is CASSYTGTGTYEQYF. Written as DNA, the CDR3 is TGTGCCAGCAGTTACACCGGGACAGGAACCTACGAGCAGTACTTC.

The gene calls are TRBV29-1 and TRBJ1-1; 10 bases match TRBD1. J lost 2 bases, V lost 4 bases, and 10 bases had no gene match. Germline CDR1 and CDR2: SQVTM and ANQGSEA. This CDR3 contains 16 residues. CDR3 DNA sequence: TGCAGCGTTGTAAGGGGACAGGGGCCTTACAACACTGAAGCTTTCTTT. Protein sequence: CSVVRGQGPYNTEAFF. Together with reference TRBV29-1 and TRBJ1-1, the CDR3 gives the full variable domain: SAVISQKPSRDICQRGTSLTIQCQVDSQVTMMFWYRQQPGQSLTLIATANQGSEATYESGFVIDKFPISRPNLTFSTLTVSNMSPEDSSIYLCSVVRGQGPYNTEAFFGQGTRLTVV.

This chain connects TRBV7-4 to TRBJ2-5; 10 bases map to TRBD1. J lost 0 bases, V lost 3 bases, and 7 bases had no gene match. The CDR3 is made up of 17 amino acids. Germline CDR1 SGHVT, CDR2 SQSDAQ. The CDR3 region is CASSLVLGQGNQETQYF. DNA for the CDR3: TGTGCCAGCAGCTTGGTTTTGGGACAGGGGAACCAAGAGACCCAGTACTTC. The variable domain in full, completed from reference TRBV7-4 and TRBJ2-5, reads GAGVSQSPRYKVAKRGRDVALRCDSISGHVTLYWYRQTLGQGSEVLTYSQSDAQRDKSGRPSGRFSAERPERSVSTLKIQRTEQGDSAVYLCASSLVLGQGNQETQYFGPGTRLLVL.

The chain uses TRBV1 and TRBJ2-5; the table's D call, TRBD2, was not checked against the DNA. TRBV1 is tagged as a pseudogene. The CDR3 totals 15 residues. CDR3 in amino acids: CTSSLHILAVKTQYF. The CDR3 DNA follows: TGCACCAGCAGTTTACATATCCTGGCGGTGAAGACCCAGTACTTC.

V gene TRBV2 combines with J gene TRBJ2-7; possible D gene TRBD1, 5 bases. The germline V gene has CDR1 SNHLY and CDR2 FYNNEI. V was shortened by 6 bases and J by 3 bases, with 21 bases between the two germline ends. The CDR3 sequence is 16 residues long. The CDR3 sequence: CASSPERVQGGYEQYF. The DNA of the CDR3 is TGTGCCAGCAGCCCTGAAAGGGTTCAGGGCGGCTACGAGCAGTACTTC.

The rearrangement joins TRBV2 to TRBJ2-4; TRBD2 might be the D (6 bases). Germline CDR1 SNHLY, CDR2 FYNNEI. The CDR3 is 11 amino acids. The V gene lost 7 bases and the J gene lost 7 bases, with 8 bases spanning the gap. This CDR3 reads CASTGSNIQYF. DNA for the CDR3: TGTGCCAGCACCGGGAGTAACATTCAGTACTTC.

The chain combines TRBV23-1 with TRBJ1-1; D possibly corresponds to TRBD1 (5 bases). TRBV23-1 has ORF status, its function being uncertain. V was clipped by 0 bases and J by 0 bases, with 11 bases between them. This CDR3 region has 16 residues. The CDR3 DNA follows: TGCGCCAGCAGTCAATCCCTGGGGCGCCTGAACACTGAAGCTTTCTTT. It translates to CASSQSLGRLNTEAFF.

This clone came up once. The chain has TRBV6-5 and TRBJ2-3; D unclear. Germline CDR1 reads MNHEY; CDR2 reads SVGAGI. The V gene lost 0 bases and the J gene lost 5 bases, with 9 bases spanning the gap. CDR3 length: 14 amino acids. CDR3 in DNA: TGTGCCAGCAGTTACTCGATGGCTGGAGATACGCAGTATTTT. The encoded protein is CASSYSMAGDTQYF.

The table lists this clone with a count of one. The CDR3 sequence is CASSAGQGRSAGELFF. In DNA, the CDR3 is TGTGCCAGCAGCGCTGGACAGGGAAGATCGGCCGGGGAGCTGTTTTTT. This sequence joins TRBV9 and TRBJ2-2; 8 bases agree with TRBD1. CDR3 length: 16 residues. V gave up 3 bases and J gave up 6 bases; unmatched junction bases: 10. Germline lookup yields CDR1 SGDLS and CDR2 YYNGEE.

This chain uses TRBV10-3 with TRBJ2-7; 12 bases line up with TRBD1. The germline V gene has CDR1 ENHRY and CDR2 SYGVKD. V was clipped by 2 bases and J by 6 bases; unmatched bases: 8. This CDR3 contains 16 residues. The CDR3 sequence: CAISERGQGAISEQYF. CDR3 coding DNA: TGTGCCATCAGTGAGCGGGGACAGGGGGCGATCAGCGAGCAGTACTTC.

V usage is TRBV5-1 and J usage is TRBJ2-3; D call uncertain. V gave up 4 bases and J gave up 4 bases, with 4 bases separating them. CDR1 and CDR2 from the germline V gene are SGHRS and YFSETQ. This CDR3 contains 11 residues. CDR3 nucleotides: TGCGCCAGCAGCCGGGCAGATACGCAGTATTTT. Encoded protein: CASSRADTQYF.

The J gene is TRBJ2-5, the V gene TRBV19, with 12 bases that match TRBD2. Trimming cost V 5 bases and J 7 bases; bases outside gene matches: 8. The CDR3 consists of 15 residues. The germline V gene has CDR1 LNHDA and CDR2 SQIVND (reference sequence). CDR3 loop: CASSELAGGFGTQYF. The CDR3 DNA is TGTGCCAGTAGTGAACTAGCGGGGGGCTTCGGGACCCAGTACTTC.

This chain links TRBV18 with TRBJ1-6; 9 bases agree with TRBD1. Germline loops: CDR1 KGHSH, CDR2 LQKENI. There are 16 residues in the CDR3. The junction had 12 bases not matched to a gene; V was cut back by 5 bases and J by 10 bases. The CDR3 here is CASSGVEGTGRSPLHF. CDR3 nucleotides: TGTGCCAGCTCAGGGGTTGAGGGGACAGGGCGCTCACCCCTCCACTTT.

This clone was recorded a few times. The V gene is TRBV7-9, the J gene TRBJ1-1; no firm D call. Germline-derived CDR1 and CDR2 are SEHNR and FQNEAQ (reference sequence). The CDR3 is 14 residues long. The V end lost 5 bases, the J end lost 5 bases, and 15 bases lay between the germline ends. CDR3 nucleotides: TGTGCCAGCAGCCGAGGGTTGGTTTGGACTGAAGCTTTCTTT. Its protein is CASSRGLVWTEAFF.

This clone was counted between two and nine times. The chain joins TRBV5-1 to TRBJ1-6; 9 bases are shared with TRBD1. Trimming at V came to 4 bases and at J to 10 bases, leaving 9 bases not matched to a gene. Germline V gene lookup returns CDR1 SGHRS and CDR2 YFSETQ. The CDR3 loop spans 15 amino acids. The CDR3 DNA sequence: TGCGCCAGCAGCCCGGACAGGGGTTTAGAATCACCCCTCCACTTT. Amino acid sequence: CASSPDRGLESPLHF.

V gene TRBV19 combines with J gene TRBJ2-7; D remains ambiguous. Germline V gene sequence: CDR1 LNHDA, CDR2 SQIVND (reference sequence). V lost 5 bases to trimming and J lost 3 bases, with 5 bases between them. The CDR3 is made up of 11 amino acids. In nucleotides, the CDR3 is TGTGCCAGTAGTTACAGCTACGAGCAGTACTTC. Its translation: CASSYSYEQYF.

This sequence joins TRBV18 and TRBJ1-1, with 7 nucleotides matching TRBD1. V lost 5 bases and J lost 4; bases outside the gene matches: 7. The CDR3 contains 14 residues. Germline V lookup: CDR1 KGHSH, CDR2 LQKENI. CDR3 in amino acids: CASSENRGSTEAFF. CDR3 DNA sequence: TGTGCCAGCTCAGAAAACAGGGGTAGCACTGAAGCTTTCTTT.

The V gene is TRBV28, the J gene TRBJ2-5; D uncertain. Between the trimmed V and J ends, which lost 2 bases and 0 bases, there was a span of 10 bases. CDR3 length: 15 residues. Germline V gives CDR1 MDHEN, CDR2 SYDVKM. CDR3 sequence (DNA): TGTGCCAGCAGTTTAGAGGCCAAGTACCAAGAGACCCAGTACTTC. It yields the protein CASSLEAKYQETQYF. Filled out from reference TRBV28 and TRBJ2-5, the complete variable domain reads DVKVTQSSRYLVKRTGEKVFLECVQDMDHENMFWYRQDPGLGLRLIYFSYDVKMKEKGDIPEGYSVSREKKERFSLILESASTNQTSMYLCASSLEAKYQETQYFGPGTRLLVL.

CDR3 loop: CASSIAPGTSGNPLMSTDTQYF. CDR3 DNA sequence: TGTGCCAGTAGTATAGCTCCGGGGACTAGCGGAAACCCCCTCATGAGCACAGATACGCAGTATTTT. The chain links TRBV19 to TRBJ2-3; 11 nucleotides match TRBD2. Germline trimming cut 1 base from V and 0 bases from J; bases unmatched to any gene: 18. The germline CDR1 and CDR2 sequences are LNHDA and SQIVND (reference sequence). The CDR3 is 22 amino acids. Drawing the rest from reference TRBV19 and TRBJ2-3, the complete variable domain is DGGITQSPKYLFRKEGQNVTLSCEQNLNHDAMYWYRQDPGQGLRLIYYSQIVNDFQKGDIAEGYSVSREKKESFPLTVTSAQKNPTAFYLCASSIAPGTSGNPLMSTDTQYFGPGTRLTVL.

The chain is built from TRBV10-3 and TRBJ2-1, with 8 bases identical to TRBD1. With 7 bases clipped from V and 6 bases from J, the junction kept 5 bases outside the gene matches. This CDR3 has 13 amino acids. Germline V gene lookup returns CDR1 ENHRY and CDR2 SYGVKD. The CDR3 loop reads CAIISDRGNEQFF. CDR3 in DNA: TGTGCCATCATCTCTGACAGGGGCAATGAGCAGTTCTTC.